This passage covers 17 T cell receptor beta chains from one sample sequenced in a study of blood T cell repertoires in COVID-19. The repertoire was sequenced with immunoSEQ multiplex PCR; TCRdb's copy has only in-frame clones and lacks some. The table lists roughly 300,000 clones, roughly 79% of them singletons, with around 2.9% in the top ten. The material sequenced was peripheral blood. These receptors all stem from an older woman with active or convalescent COVID-19.

In DNA form, the CDR3 reads TGTGCCAGCAGGCGACTAGCAGGCATTACCGATACGCAGTATTTT. This codes for CASRRLAGITDTQYF. This chain connects TRBV2 to TRBJ2-3; 7 bases are shared with TRBD2. The V gene end was trimmed by 6 bases and the J gene end by 6 bases; junction bases not matched to a gene: 12. CDR1 is SNHLY and CDR2 is FYNNEI in the germline V gene. This CDR3 contains 15 residues. The complete variable domain, with remaining parts taken from reference TRBV2 and TRBJ2-3, reads EPEVTQTPSHQVTQMGQEVILRCVPISNHLYFYWYRQILGQKVEFLVSFYNNEISEKSEIFDDQFSVERPDGSNFTLKIRSTKLEDSAMYFCASRRLAGITDTQYFGPGTRLTVL.

The genes are TRBV21-1 and TRBJ2-7; the table's D call, TRBD1, was not checked against the DNA. TRBV21-1 constitutes a pseudogene. The CDR3 length is 12 residues. The CDR3 spells CASSKKQDEQYF. CDR3 nucleotide sequence: TGTGCCAGCAGCAAAAAACAGGACGAGCAGTACTTC.

The chain carries TRBV7-3 and TRBJ2-5; TRBD1 matches at 8 bases. The CDR3 spans 15 residues. Germline CDR1 reads SGHTA; CDR2 reads FQGTGA. The J segment lost 2 bases and the V segment lost 0 bases, leaving 2 bases of the junction unmatched. CDR3 coding DNA: TGTGCCAGCAGCTTAACGGACAGGGTACAAGAGACCCAGTACTTC. Protein: CASSLTDRVQETQYF. The whole variable domain, remainder taken from reference TRBV7-3 and TRBJ2-5, is GAGVSQTPSNKVTEKGKYVELRCDPISGHTALYWYRQSLGQGPEFLIYFQGTGAADDSGLPNDRFFAVRPEGSVSTLKIQRTERGDSAVYLCASSLTDRVQETQYFGPGTRLLVL.

The J gene is TRBJ1-5, the V gene TRBV19, with 7 nucleotides matching TRBD1. CDR1 and CDR2 from the germline V gene are LNHDA and SQIVND (reference sequence). V was clipped by 3 bases and J by 0 bases; unmatched bases: 8. This CDR3 comprises 17 residues. CDR3 residues: CASSMGGQAVSNQPQHF. DNA of the CDR3: TGTGCCAGTAGTATGGGAGGACAGGCGGTTAGCAATCAGCCCCAGCATTTT.

This chain uses TRBV7-9 with TRBJ1-2; 7 positions agree with TRBD1. CDR3 length: 13 amino acids. The junction had 2 bases not matched to a gene; V was cut back by 3 bases and J by 4 bases. Germline CDR1 reads SEHNR; CDR2 reads FQNEAQ (reference sequence). The CDR3 loop reads CASSFQGGYGYTF. CDR3 nucleotides: TGTGCCAGCAGCTTTCAGGGGGGCTATGGCTACACCTTC.

In its sample, this clone was seen a few times. The chain uses TRBV5-1 and TRBJ1-4; TRBD1 matches at 9 bases. With V trimmed by 0 bases and J by 2 bases, 5 bases remained unmatched. Germline V gene sequence: CDR1 SGHRS, CDR2 YFSETQ. The CDR3 is 17 residues long. Here the CDR3 DNA reads TGCGCCAGCAGCTTGGGAACCGGGACAGGGACTAATGAAAAACTGTTTTTT. This sequence encodes CASSLGTGTGTNEKLFF.

This chain connects TRBV14 to TRBJ2-2, with 8 bases identical to TRBD1. Looked up from germline, CDR1 is SGHDN and CDR2 is FVKESK. This CDR3 spans 16 amino acids. With V trimmed by 2 bases and J by 2 bases, 4 bases remained unmatched. CDR3 region: CASSQWDRRNTGELFF. In DNA form, the CDR3 reads TGTGCCAGCAGCCAATGGGACAGGAGAAACACCGGGGAGCTGTTTTTT.

This clone appeared a few times. The rearrangement joins TRBV18 to TRBJ1-1, with 8 bases aligning to TRBD1. CDR1 and CDR2 from the germline V gene are KGHSH and LQKENI. The CDR3 spans 19 residues. Trimming took 5 bases from V and 6 from J; bases not matched to a gene: 23. CDR3 in amino acids: CASSSTTRDLGQAGAEAFF. The CDR3 region has the DNA TGTGCCAGCTCATCTACTACTAGGGACTTGGGACAGGCGGGGGCTGAAGCTTTCTTT. Looking up the rest from reference TRBV18 and TRBJ1-1 gives the full variable domain: NAGVMQNPRHLVRRRGQEARLRCSPMKGHSHVYWYRQLPEEGLKFMVYLQKENIIDESGMPKERFSAEFPKEGPSILRIQQVVRGDSAAYFCASSSTTRDLGQAGAEAFFGQGTRLTVV.

V and J are TRBV30 and TRBJ1-3; the D gene is possibly TRBD1 (5 bases). CDR1 GTSNPN and CDR2 SVGIG come from the germline V gene (reference sequence). The ends were cut back, 3 bases at V and 2 bases at J, with 17 bases in the middle. This CDR3 comprises 16 residues. CDR3 DNA: TGTGCCTGGAGCCCCCCCGGCAGGGTCACTGGAAACACCATATATTTT. It translates to CAWSPPGRVTGNTIYF.

The CDR3: CASSKDRGWAEAFF. The CDR3 DNA reads TGTGCCAGCAGCAAGGACAGGGGGTGGGCTGAAGCTTTCTTT. The chain recombines TRBV7-2 with TRBJ1-1, with TRBD1 identical over 10 bases. Losses at the gene ends were 5 bases for V and 6 bases for J; bases not matched to a gene: 6. The CDR3 has 14 amino acids. Germline V gene lookup returns CDR1 SGHTA and CDR2 FQGNSA. Variable domain in full (rest from reference TRBV7-2 and TRBJ1-1): GAGVSQSPSNKVTEKGKDVELRCDPISGHTALYWYRQSLGQGLEFLIYFQGNSAPDKSGLPSDRFSAERTGGSVSTLTIQRTQQEDSAVYLCASSKDRGWAEAFFGQGTRLTVV.

This clone occurred once. The chain is built from TRBV4-2 and TRBJ2-3, with 7 bases that match TRBD1. Germline assignment: CDR1 LGHNA and CDR2 YNFKEQ. Trimming removed 3 bases from V and 0 bases from J; junction bases left unmatched: 6. This CDR3 region has 16 residues. This CDR3 is CASSQGPGQSTDTQYF. CDR3 nucleotides: TGTGCCAGCAGCCAGGGTCCGGGACAGAGCACAGATACGCAGTATTTT.

A few counts support this clone. The rearrangement links TRBV27 to TRBJ2-7, with D possibly matching TRBD2 (6 bases). Germline V gene sequence: CDR1 MNHEY, CDR2 SMNVEV (reference sequence). The V end was cut by 2 bases, the J end by 2 bases, with 10 bases between. The CDR3 contains 14 residues. CDR3 protein: CASSLGGEAYEQYF. CDR3 coding DNA: TGTGCCAGCAGTTTAGGAGGGGAGGCCTACGAGCAGTACTTC.

The chain employs TRBV14 and TRBJ1-3, with a weak D call TRBD1 (5 bases). Germline lookup yields CDR1 SGHDN and CDR2 FVKESK. The CDR3 totals 17 residues. Trimming removed 0 bases at V and 4 bases at J, with 16 bases between. CDR3 sequence: CASSQDYVGPTGNTIYF. CDR3 nucleotide sequence: TGTGCCAGCAGCCAAGATTATGTGGGGCCGACCGGAAACACCATATATTTT.

The rearrangement joins TRBV29-1 to TRBJ1-6, with D uncertain. Trimming removed 0 bases at V and 10 bases at J, with 16 bases between. The CDR3 runs to 15 residues. Per the germline V gene, CDR1 is SQVTM and CDR2 is ANQGSEA. As DNA, the CDR3 is TGCAGCGTTGAAGAGAGGGTGGTGGTGGGCTCACCCCTCCACTTT. Its translation: CSVEERVVVGSPLHF.

CDR3 nucleotides: TGTGCCAGCAGTTTATTAGTAGCGGGGCGGCAAGAGACCCAGTACTTC. Its protein is CASSLLVAGRQETQYF. V gene TRBV27 combines with J gene TRBJ2-5, with 8 bases aligning to TRBD2. V lost 1 base to trimming and J lost 2 bases; unmatched junction nucleotides: 6. Germline CDR1 MNHEY, CDR2 SMNVEV (reference sequence). CDR3 size: 16 residues.

The rearrangement links TRBV2 to TRBJ1-5; 8 bases map to TRBD1. The length of the CDR3 is 15 residues. Germline CDR1 is SNHLY and CDR2 is FYNNEI. V shed 4 bases and J 9 bases; nucleotides not matched to a gene: 11. CDR3 sequence: CASSGDWTGPTPQHF. The CDR3 DNA reads TGTGCCAGCAGTGGGGATTGGACAGGGCCCACGCCCCAGCATTTT.

In regard to this clone: Other DNA sequences from this sample encode an identical CDR3 as well. J is TRBJ2-5 and V is TRBV9, with a weak D call TRBD2 (7 bases). V shed 3 bases and J shed 1 base, with 10 bases lying between them. Germline lookup yields CDR1 SGDLS and CDR2 YYNGEE. This CDR3 contains 14 residues. CDR3 coding DNA: TGTGCCAGCAGCGCACGGGGGGCCCAAGAGACCCAGTACTTC. This codes for CASSARGAQETQYF.